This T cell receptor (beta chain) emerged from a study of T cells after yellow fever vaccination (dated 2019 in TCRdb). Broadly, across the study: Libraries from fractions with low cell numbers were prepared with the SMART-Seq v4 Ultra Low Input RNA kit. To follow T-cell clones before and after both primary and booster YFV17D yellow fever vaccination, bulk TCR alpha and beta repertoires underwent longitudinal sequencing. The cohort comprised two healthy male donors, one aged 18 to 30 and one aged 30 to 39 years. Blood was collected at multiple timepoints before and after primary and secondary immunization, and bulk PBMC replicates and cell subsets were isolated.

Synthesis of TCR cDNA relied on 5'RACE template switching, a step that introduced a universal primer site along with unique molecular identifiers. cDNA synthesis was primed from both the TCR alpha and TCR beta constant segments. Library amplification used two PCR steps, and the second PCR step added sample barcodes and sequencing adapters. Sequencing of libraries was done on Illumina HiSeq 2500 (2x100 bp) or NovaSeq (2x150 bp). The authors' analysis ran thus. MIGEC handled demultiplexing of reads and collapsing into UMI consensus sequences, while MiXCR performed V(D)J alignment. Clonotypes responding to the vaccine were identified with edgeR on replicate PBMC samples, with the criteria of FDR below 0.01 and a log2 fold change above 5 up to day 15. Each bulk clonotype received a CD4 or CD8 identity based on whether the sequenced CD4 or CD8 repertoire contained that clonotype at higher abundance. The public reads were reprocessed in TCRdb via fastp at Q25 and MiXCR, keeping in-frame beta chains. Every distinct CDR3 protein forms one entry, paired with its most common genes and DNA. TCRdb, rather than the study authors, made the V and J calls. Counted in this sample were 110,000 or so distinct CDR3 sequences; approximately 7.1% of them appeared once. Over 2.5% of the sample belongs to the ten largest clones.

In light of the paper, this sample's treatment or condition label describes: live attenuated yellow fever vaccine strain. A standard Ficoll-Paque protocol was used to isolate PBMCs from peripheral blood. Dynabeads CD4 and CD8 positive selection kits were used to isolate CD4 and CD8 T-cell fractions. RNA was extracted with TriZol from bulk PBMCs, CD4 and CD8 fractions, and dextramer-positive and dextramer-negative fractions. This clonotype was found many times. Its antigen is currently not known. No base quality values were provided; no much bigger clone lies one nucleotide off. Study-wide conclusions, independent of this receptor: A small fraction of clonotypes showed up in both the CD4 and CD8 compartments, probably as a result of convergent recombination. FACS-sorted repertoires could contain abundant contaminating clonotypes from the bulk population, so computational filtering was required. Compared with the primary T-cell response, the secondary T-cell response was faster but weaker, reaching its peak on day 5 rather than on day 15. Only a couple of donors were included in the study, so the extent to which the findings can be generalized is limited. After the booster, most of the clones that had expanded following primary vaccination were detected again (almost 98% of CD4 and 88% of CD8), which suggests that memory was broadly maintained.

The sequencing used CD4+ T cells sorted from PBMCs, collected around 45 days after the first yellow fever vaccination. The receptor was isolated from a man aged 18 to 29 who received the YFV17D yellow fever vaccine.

The nucleotide sequence is given as TGTGCCAGCAGCCAACCTCTCTGGGGGGGGTCGTACAATGAGCAGTTCTTC. Translated, this gives CASSQPLWGGSYNEQFF. The V and J segments used are TRBV6-1 and TRBJ2-1; TRBD2 aligns with 7 central bases. From cysteine to phenylalanine, the CDR3 is 17 amino acids long. Left in the record is the CDR3 DNA by itself, 51 bases read in frame from the first base. The CDR1 and CDR2 encoded by the germline V gene are MNHNS and SASEGT. The junction shows trimming of 6 bases on V and 4 bases on J, and the gene matches do not reach 15 bases of it.